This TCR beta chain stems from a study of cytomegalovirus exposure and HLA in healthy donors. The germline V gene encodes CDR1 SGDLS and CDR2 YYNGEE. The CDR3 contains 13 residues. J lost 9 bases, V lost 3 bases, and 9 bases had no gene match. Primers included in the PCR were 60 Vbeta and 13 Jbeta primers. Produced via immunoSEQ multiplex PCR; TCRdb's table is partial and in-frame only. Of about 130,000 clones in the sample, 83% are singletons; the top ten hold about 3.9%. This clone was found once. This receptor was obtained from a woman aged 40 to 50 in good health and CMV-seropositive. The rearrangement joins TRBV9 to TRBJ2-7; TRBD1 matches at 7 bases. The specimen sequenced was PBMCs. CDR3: CASSAASQGSQYF. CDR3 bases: TGTGCCAGCAGCGCAGCTTCACAGGGGTCGCAGTACTTC.